The 2 T cell receptor beta chains listed next were all sequenced from one sample in a study of blood T cell repertoires in COVID-19. The data were produced by immunoSEQ multiplex PCR, yet TCRdb's version contains in-frame clones alone and is incomplete. This sample has over 350,000 clones, with 85% to 90% found just once. What was sequenced was peripheral blood. These receptors originate from a woman under 40 with acute or convalescent COVID-19.

This chain joins TRBV7-2 and TRBJ1-1; TRBD1 aligns across 10 bases. Germline lookup yields CDR1 SGHTA and CDR2 FQGNSA. The CDR3 covers 13 residues. After removal of 5 bases from V and 11 bases from J, the junction contained 8 bases not matched to a gene. The CDR3 DNA is TGTGCCAGCAGCCCAGGGACAGGGGAAAGTGCTTTCTTT. Its protein is CASSPGTGESAFF.

The chain couples TRBV7-9 to TRBJ2-7; D is ambiguous. V shed 11 bases and J shed 2 bases, with 19 bases lying between them. Germline V lookup: CDR1 SEHNR, CDR2 FQNEAQ (reference sequence). This CDR3 comprises 14 residues. In nucleotides, the CDR3 is TGTGCCTCCTTACCGCCGGCGGCGACCTACGAGCAGTACTTC. The encoded protein is CASLPPAATYEQYF. Based on the CDR3 plus reference TRBV7-9 and TRBJ2-7, the full variable domain is DTGVSQNPRHKITKRGQNVTFRCDPISEHNRLYWYRQTLGQGPEFLTYFQNEAQLEKSRLLSDRFSAERPKGSFSTLEIQRTEQGDSAMYLCASLPPAATYEQYFGPGTRLTVT.